This is a list of T cell receptor beta chains from one sample in a study of cytomegalovirus exposure and HLA in healthy donors. Some clones are missing from TCRdb's copy, which holds only in-frame ones; the method was immunoSEQ multiplex PCR. The table lists tens of thousands of clones, over 70% of them singletons. The source material was PBMCs. Receptor source: a man aged 45-65 years in good health and CMV-seropositive. CDR3s include the opening cysteine and the closing phenylalanine or tryptophan. D genes are given only for firm matches. The size entry is marked missing in some rows and otherwise reads once, few, many or a size class.

abundance	j_gene	v_gene	d_gene	CDR3nt	CDR3aa
-	TRBJ2-7	TRBV4-1	-	TGCGCCAGCAGCCAAGGAACAGGTTGGGACTACGAGCAGTACTTC	CASSQGTGWDYEQYF
-	TRBJ2-3	TRBV6-5	-	TGTGCCAGCCACTATTCAGAGGTCAGGGCAGATACGCAGTATTTT	CASHYSEVRADTQYF
-	TRBJ2-7	TRBV5-1	-	TGCGCCAGCAGCTTGGCCAGGGGATCCTACGAGCAGTACTTC	CASSLARGSYEQYF
-	TRBJ1-2	TRBV14	TRBD1	TGTGCCAGCAGCCCAGGGGGTTCCGCGAACTATGGCTACACCTTC	CASSPGGSANYGYTF
-	TRBJ2-7	TRBV27	-	TGTGCCAGCAGTTTAGGGAAGGGACATTCCGTGTCCTACGAGCAGTACTTC	CASSLGKGHSVSYEQYF
few	TRBJ2-7	TRBV6-6	-	TGTGCCAGCAGTTACTCGTTTGGCACCTACGAGCAGTACTTC	CASSYSFGTYEQYF
-	TRBJ1-1	TRBV7-9	-	TGTGCCAGCAGCCCCGGTCGCACCAACACTGAAGCTTTCTTT	CASSPGRTNTEAFF
-	TRBJ2-7	TRBV19	TRBD2	TGTGCCAGTAGCGGTAGCGGGAACGAGCAGTACTTC	CASSGSGNEQYF
-	TRBJ2-2	TRBV7-8	TRBD2	TGTGCCAGCAGCGCCGGACTAGAGGACACCGGGGAGCTGTTTTTT	CASSAGLEDTGELFF
-	TRBJ2-7	TRBV9	TRBD1	TGTGCCAGCAGCGCGTTCGGACAGGGGGCGATCCACGAGCAGTACTTC	CASSAFGQGAIHEQYF
once	TRBJ1-4	TRBV5-5	-	TGTGCCAGCAGCACTTCTGCAACTAATGAAAAACTGTTTTTT	CASSTSATNEKLFF
-	TRBJ2-7	TRBV4-2	-	TGTGCCAGCAGCCCTTCGACGTCGGGTAGTATTGAGCAGTACTTC	CASSPSTSGSIEQYF
-	TRBJ2-5	TRBV9	TRBD2	TGTGCCAGCAGCGTCGGGACTAGCGGGAGGGCCGGAGAGACCCAGTACTTC	CASSVGTSGRAGETQYF
-	TRBJ2-3	TRBV9	-	TGTGCCAGCAGCCCGGGACTGGCCGTCACAGATACGCAGTATTTT	CASSPGLAVTDTQYF
few	TRBJ2-3	TRBV9	-	TGTGCCAGCAGCGTAGTGGGGGGTCCGGGGGACACAGATACGCAGTATTTT	CASSVVGGPGDTDTQYF
-	TRBJ2-7	TRBV7-8	-	TGTGCCAGCAGCTTAGGCGGGGTTTCGACCTACGAGCAGTACTTC	CASSLGGVSTYEQYF
-	TRBJ2-3	TRBV2	TRBD1	TGTGCCAGCAGTGAAGGGGACAGGGGGCATGCAGATACGCAGTATTTT	CASSEGDRGHADTQYF